Listed here are 2 T cell receptor beta chains from one sample, sequenced in a study of blood T cell repertoires in COVID-19. Sequencing used immunoSEQ multiplex PCR; TCRdb keeps in-frame clones, though not all of them. Of about 92,000 clones in the sample, about 83% were seen once. Sequenced sample: peripheral blood. The receptors stem from a woman between 55 and 75 years old with COVID-19, enrolled during active disease.

The chain recombines TRBV18 with TRBJ2-7, with TRBD2 matching over 7 bases. The V and J ends lost 2 bases and 4 bases, in that order; junction bases with no gene match: 5. CDR1 and CDR2 from the germline V gene are KGHSH and LQKENI. The CDR3 runs 14 residues. This chain's CDR3 is CASSPGTTQYEQYF. In DNA form, the CDR3 reads TGTGCCAGCTCACCAGGGACTACCCAGTACGAGCAGTACTTC.

This clone has just a few counts. The V and J genes are TRBV30 and TRBJ1-6; D call uncertain. The CDR3 spans 18 residues. Germline V gene lookup returns CDR1 GTSNPN and CDR2 SVGIG (reference sequence). Trimming took off 5 bases at V and 0 bases at J, with 20 bases between the two ends. DNA of the CDR3: TGTGCCTGGGGCCCCAGGCCGGGGTCGAGCTCCTATAATTCACCCCTCCACTTT. Translated: CAWGPRPGSSSYNSPLHF.